The 13 T cell receptor beta chains below were found in one sample sequenced in a study of graft-versus-host responses after intestinal transplantation. Some clones are missing from TCRdb's copy, which holds only in-frame ones; the method was immunoSEQ multiplex PCR. The sample lists tens of thousands of clones, about 89% seen once, with approximately 0.35% in the top ten. Their target antigens are unknown. This material consisted of unstimulated CD4+ T cells sorted from spleen or lymph node cells, taken before intestinal transplant. The receptors originated from a human donor who received an intestinal transplant.

This chain links TRBV21-1 with TRBJ2-4; the table gives TRBD1 as D, unverified against the DNA. TRBV21-1 is shown as a pseudogene. The CDR3 has 17 residues. In DNA form, the CDR3 reads TGTGCCAGCCCCAGGGGGGTCCCTCCAGGGGCCAAAAACATTCAGTACTTC. It encodes CASPRGVPPGAKNIQYF.

The rearrangement links TRBV2 to TRBJ2-7; 9 bases map to TRBD1. V was pared by 3 bases and J by 2 bases, with 2 bases of the junction left unmatched. The CDR3 covers 14 residues. Germline V gene data show CDR1 as SNHLY and CDR2 as FYNNEI. The CDR3 is CASSDRTGAYEQYF. The CDR3 region has the DNA TGTGCCAGCAGTGACCGGACAGGGGCCTACGAGCAGTACTTC.

In regard to this clone: Mismatch with germline at one junction end may stem from a read error. The chain has TRBV6-8 and TRBJ2-7; maybe TRBD1 (5 bases). There are 16 residues in the CDR3. CDR1 and CDR2 (germline): MNHGY, SAAAGT. The chain's CDR3 is CASSYANRLLSYEQHF. The CDR3 DNA follows: TGTGCCAGCAGTTACGCTAACAGGCTCCTCTCCTACGAGCAGCACTTC.

The V gene is TRBV28, the J gene TRBJ1-5, with D possibly TRBD1 on 5 matching bases. V was clipped by 5 bases and J by 3 bases, with 17 bases between them. The CDR3 totals 16 residues. In germline, CDR1 is MDHEN, CDR2 SYDVKM. The CDR3 here is CASSPSGQGNNQPQHF. CDR3 nucleotides: TGTGCCAGCAGTCCCTCGGGCCAGGGTAACAATCAGCCCCAGCATTTT.

The CDR3 nucleotides read TGTGCCAGCAGTGAAGCTCCCAGGGGGCGCACTGAAGCTTTCTTT. It codes for CASSEAPRGRTEAFF. This rearrangement joins TRBV2 to TRBJ1-1; 8 bases map to TRBD1. The junction had 4 bases not matched to a gene; V was cut back by 0 bases and J by 4 bases. Germline CDR1 reads SNHLY; CDR2 reads FYNNEI. The CDR3 consists of 15 residues.

This sequence joins TRBV6-6 and TRBJ1-6, with D perhaps matching TRBD1 (6 bases). This CDR3 region has 14 residues. V gave up 0 bases and J gave up 10 bases, with 10 bases separating them. Germline CDR1 reads MNHNY; CDR2 reads SVGAGI (reference sequence). The CDR3 DNA sequence: TGTGCCAGCAGTTACTCGGACAGTTTATCACCCCTCCACTTT. It translates to CASSYSDSLSPLHF.

The CDR3 DNA follows: TGTGCCAGCAGTCATGGACAGGTGTCCTACGAGCAGTACTTC. It translates to CASSHGQVSYEQYF. The rearrangement uses TRBV6-1 and TRBJ2-7, with 7 positions matching TRBD1. The germline CDR1 and CDR2 sequences are MNHNS and SASEGT. This CDR3 contains 14 residues. J lost 1 base, V lost 5 bases, and 5 bases had no gene match.

The sample holds one count of this clone. This rearrangement joins TRBV4-2 to TRBJ2-2; D gene uncertain. The V end lost 0 bases, the J end lost 5 bases, and 10 bases lay between the germline ends. The length of the CDR3 is 15 residues. Germline V gene sequence: CDR1 LGHNA, CDR2 YNFKEQ. CDR3 DNA sequence: TGTGCCAGCAGCCAAGATCGCCTACCTACCGGGGAGCTGTTTTTT. Amino acids: CASSQDRLPTGELFF.

The V gene is TRBV6-5, the J gene TRBJ1-1; no definite D call. The germline gives CDR1 MNHEY, CDR2 SVGAGI. The CDR3 length is 13 residues. V was trimmed by 7 bases and J by 0 bases, leaving 9 bases between them. CDR3 residues: CASTTALNTEAFF. The DNA for the CDR3 is TGTGCCAGCACCACAGCTCTGAACACTGAAGCTTTCTTT.

The V and J genes are TRBV29-1 and TRBJ2-5, with TRBD1 identical over 9 bases. After removal of 5 bases from V and 5 bases from J, the junction contained 3 bases not matched to a gene. CDR3 length: 12 residues. From germline, CDR1 is SQVTM and CDR2 ANQGSEA. CDR3 sequence: CSVHRGRETQYF. CDR3 nucleotides: TGCAGCGTTCACAGGGGGCGTGAGACCCAGTACTTC.

V and J are TRBV11-2 and TRBJ2-7; a weak D match, TRBD2 (6 bases). The V end was cut by 5 bases, the J end by 3 bases, with 11 bases between. Germline V gene sequence: CDR1 SGHAT, CDR2 FQNNGV. This CDR3 has 13 amino acids. In nucleotides, the CDR3 is TGTGCCAGCAGCCGGGACTGGCTCTACGAGCAGTACTTC. As protein: CASSRDWLYEQYF.

This rearrangement joins TRBV6-6 to TRBJ2-2, with D possibly being TRBD2 (5 bases). Trimming took off 6 bases at V and 4 bases at J, with 15 bases between the two ends. Germline V gene data show CDR1 as MNHNY and CDR2 as SVGAGI (reference sequence). The CDR3 covers 15 residues. The CDR3 region is CASSRPQAGTGELFF. As DNA, the CDR3 is TGTGCCAGCAGCCGCCCTCAGGCGGGCACCGGGGAGCTGTTTTTT.

V usage is TRBV9 and J usage is TRBJ2-7; tentatively, D is TRBD1 (5 bases). The CDR3 runs 14 residues. Germline assignment: CDR1 SGDLS and CDR2 YYNGEE. With 3 bases removed from V and 5 bases from J, the gap between germline ends came to 15 bases. The CDR3 DNA reads TGTGCCAGCAGCGCAAGAAGTCTAGGGGACGAGCAGTACTTC. Its protein is CASSARSLGDEQYF.